A single sample is the source of the 32 T cell receptor beta chains below, sequenced in a study of T cells in Graves' hyperthyroidism and ophthalmopathy. Researchers amplified the TCR beta CDR3 regions from RNA transcripts. The TCR CDR3 first-round RT-PCR relied on the HTBI primer set. TCRdb recomputed calls from the multiplex PCR reads with MiXCR, one row per CDR3 protein. The table includes approximately 690,000 distinct CDR3 sequences, about 14% detected once. The sample consisted of blood. Source of these receptors: a woman between 45 and 60 years old with Graves' ophthalmopathy.

V and J are TRBV18 and TRBJ1-2; 8 nucleotides line up with TRBD1. Trimming at V came to 3 bases and at J to 6 bases, leaving 3 bases not matched to a gene. This CDR3 has 13 amino acids. CDR1 and CDR2 from the germline V gene are KGHSH and LQKENI. CDR3 bases: TGTGCCAGCTCACCGGGACAGGACCATGGCTACACCTTC. Protein product: CASSPGQDHGYTF.

This chain joins TRBV6-1 and TRBJ2-2, with D perhaps assigned TRBD1 or TRBD2 (5 bases each). Germline V CDR1 and CDR2: MNHNS, SASEGT. This CDR3 has 14 residues. Trimming removed 6 bases at V and 6 bases at J, with 14 bases between. CDR3 DNA sequence: TGTGCCAGCAGGGGGACCGCGCTAGCCGGGGAGCTGTTTTTT. Encoded protein: CASRGTALAGELFF.

This clonotype was counted at least ten times. V gene TRBV5-8 combines with J gene TRBJ2-1, with D uncertain. The germline CDR1 and CDR2 sequences are SGHTS and YDEGEE. The CDR3 length is 15 residues. The V gene lost 2 bases and the J gene lost 1 base, with 10 bases spanning the gap. CDR3 sequence: CASSFGLVSYNEQFF. The CDR3 nucleotides are TGTGCCAGCAGCTTTGGGTTAGTATCCTACAATGAGCAGTTCTTC.

The chain carries TRBV6-2 or TRBV6-3 and TRBJ1-5, with TRBD1 matching over 9 bases. CDR3 size: 15 residues. Germline CDR1 is MNHEY and CDR2 is SVGEGT. The J segment lost 7 bases and the V segment lost 2 bases, leaving 6 bases of the junction unmatched. The CDR3 DNA reads as TGTGCCAGCAGTTACCTTGGACAGGGGAAACAGCCCCAGCATTTT. Translation gives CASSYLGQGKQPQHF.

The V call is TRBV29-1, the J call TRBJ2-7; D call uncertain. CDR3 length: 12 residues. V was cut by 1 base and J by 7 bases, with 11 bases left in between. Per germline, CDR1 SQVTM and CDR2 ANQGSEA. The CDR3: CSVEVGNREQYF. The CDR3 coding sequence is TGCAGCGTTGAAGTGGGGAATCGGGAGCAGTACTTC.

This clonotype was observed many times. The chain combines TRBV11-2 with TRBJ1-2; D is ambiguous. Looked up from germline, CDR1 is SGHAT and CDR2 is FQNNGV. With 4 bases removed from V and 5 bases from J, the gap between germline ends came to 14 bases. This CDR3 spans 14 amino acids. The CDR3 region is CASSYEISSYGYTF. CDR3 DNA: TGTGCCAGCAGCTATGAAATAAGCTCGTATGGCTACACCTTC. Full variable domain (rest looked up from reference TRBV11-2 and TRBJ1-2): EAGVAQSPRYKIIEKRQSVAFWCNPISGHATLYWYQQILGQGPKLLIQFQNNGVVDDSQLPKDRFSAERLKGVDSTLKIQPAKLEDSAVYLCASSYEISSYGYTFGSGTRLTVV.

This clonotype was counted many times. V usage is TRBV20-1 and J usage is TRBJ2-7; D may be TRBD1 (6 bases). Germline CDR1 is DFQATT and CDR2 is SNEGSKA (reference sequence). Trimming left V 4 bases short and J 6 bases short, with 10 bases between. The CDR3 has 11 residues. CDR3 DNA: TGCAGTGCTATGGGGGCGGGCGAGCAGTACTTC. Translation: CSAMGAGEQYF.

About this clonotype itself: This may be a read error: a much more frequent sequence differs by one nucleotide. This chain connects TRBV29-1 to TRBJ2-5; D unresolved. V was shortened by 4 bases and J by 1 base, with 7 bases between the two germline ends. The CDR3 has 12 residues. Germline V gives CDR1 SQVTM, CDR2 ANQGSEA. CDR3 in amino acids: CSVGVVQETQYF. CDR3 nucleotide sequence: TGCAGCGTTGGGGTGGTCCAAGAGACCCAGTACTTC.

J is TRBJ1-4 and V is TRBV20-1; 8 bases agree with TRBD1. V lost 8 bases to trimming and J lost 3 bases; unmatched junction nucleotides: 5. Germline CDR1 reads DFQATT; CDR2 reads SNEGSKA (reference sequence). The CDR3 contains 13 residues. In DNA, the CDR3 is TGCAGTCCAGGGGGCGCTTCTAATGAAAAACTGTTTTTT. Translated: CSPGGASNEKLFF.

This clonotype was counted many times. This sequence joins TRBV7-2 and TRBJ2-5, with no clear D. Germline CDR1 is SGHTA and CDR2 is FQGNSA. The CDR3 runs to 15 residues. Trimming removed 2 bases at V and 2 bases at J, with 12 bases between. CDR3 protein: CASSLNPRQQETQYF. The CDR3, as DNA: TGTGCCAGCAGCTTAAATCCGCGGCAGCAAGAGACCCAGTACTTC.

This clonotype came up a few times. This chain connects TRBV6-1 to TRBJ2-5; 7 nucleotides agree with TRBD2. The trim removed 5 bases at V and 6 bases at J, leaving 15 bases unmatched. Germline CDR1 and CDR2: MNHNS and SASEGT. CDR3 size: 16 residues. The DNA of the CDR3 is TGTGCCAGCAGTCCCCAGTTGGGGCGGGAGTTGAAGACCCAGTACTTC. Translated, it gives CASSPQLGRELKTQYF.

V and J are TRBV5-6 and TRBJ2-7, with 11 bases lining up with TRBD2. The length of the CDR3 is 16 residues. CDR1 and CDR2 from the germline V gene are SGHDT and YYEEEE. J lost 0 bases, V lost 1 base, and 3 bases had no gene match. CDR3 residues: CASSLPGTSGSYEQYF. CDR3 in DNA: TGTGCCAGCAGCTTGCCCGGGACTAGCGGCTCCTACGAGCAGTACTTC.

Notes on this clonotype: The junction departs from germline at one end; a sequencing error may be responsible. This chain links TRBV7-9 with TRBJ1-3; no clear D. This CDR3 region has 13 residues. Germline V CDR1 and CDR2: SEHNR, FQNEAQ (reference sequence). CDR3 loop: CASKEAIGNTIYF. CDR3 DNA sequence: TGCGCCAGCAAGGAGGCAATAGGAAACACCATATATTTT.

This clonotype was found many times. The chain is built from TRBV12-3 or TRBV12-4 and TRBJ1-1; 11 bases map to TRBD1. Trimming took 3 bases from V and 11 from J; bases not matched to a gene: 14. This CDR3 is built from 16 residues. The chain's CDR3 is CASSFGQGALLDGAFF. The CDR3 DNA reads as TGTGCCAGCAGTTTTGGACAGGGGGCTCTGTTGGACGGGGCTTTCTTT.

The table lists this clonotype with many counts. This sequence joins TRBV19 and TRBJ2-7, with a tentative D call TRBD2 (5 bases). The CDR3 is 15 residues long. V shed 6 bases and J shed 2 bases, with 17 bases lying between them. The germline CDR1 and CDR2 sequences are LNHDA and SQIVND (reference sequence). CDR3 nucleotides: TGTGCCAGTAGAGGGTATCGAAGCGGAACCTACGAGCAGTACTTC. Amino acid sequence: CASRGYRSGTYEQYF.

This clonotype has at least ten counts. The V gene is TRBV14, the J gene TRBJ2-3; 7 bases align to TRBD2. Germline-derived CDR1 and CDR2 are SGHDN and FVKESK. The CDR3 consists of 15 residues. V lost 4 bases and J lost 1; bases outside the gene matches: 5. The CDR3 region is CASSPIAGRTDTQYF. CDR3 sequence (DNA): TGTGCCAGCAGCCCCATAGCGGGCCGCACAGATACGCAGTATTTT. The full variable domain, with the rest looked up from reference TRBV14 and TRBJ2-3, is EAGVTQFPSHSVIEKGQTVTLRCDPISGHDNLYWYRRVMGKEIKFLLHFVKESKQDESGMPNNRFLAERTGGTYSTLKVQPAELEDSGVYFCASSPIAGRTDTQYFGPGTRLTVL.

This clonotype was recorded many times. The chain combines TRBV7-8 with TRBJ1-4, with 7 nucleotides matching TRBD1. Germline assignment: CDR1 SGHVS and CDR2 FQNEAQ. The V segment lost 5 bases and the J segment 6 bases; nucleotides outside the gene matches: 6. The CDR3 consists of 14 residues. CDR3 in amino acids: CASSIDRVDEKLFF. The CDR3 DNA sequence: TGTGCCAGCAGCATAGACAGGGTTGATGAAAAACTGTTTTTT. Complete variable domain (other parts from reference TRBV7-8 and TRBJ1-4): GAGVSQSPRYKVAKRGQDVALRCDPISGHVSLFWYQQALGQGPEFLTYFQNEAQLDKSGLPSDRFFAERPEGSVSTLKIQRTQQEDSAVYLCASSIDRVDEKLFFGSGTQLSVL.

This clonotype was counted at least ten times. The chain has TRBV12-3 or TRBV12-4 and TRBJ2-1; 9 bases agree with TRBD2. CDR3 length: 16 amino acids. Trimming cost V 1 base and J 2 bases; bases outside gene matches: 3. CDR3 sequence: CASSLGAGGPYNEQFF. The CDR3 bases are TGTGCCAGCAGTTTAGGGGCGGGAGGGCCCTACAATGAGCAGTTCTTC.

This clonotype was picked up many times. CDR3 DNA: TGTGCCAGCAGCCAATTGTTGGGCCGTCCCTATGGCTACACCTTC. Encoded protein: CASSQLLGRPYGYTF. The V call is TRBV3-1, the J call TRBJ1-2; the D is unclear. V lost 2 bases to trimming and J lost 4 bases, with 14 bases between them. The germline gives CDR1 LGHDT, CDR2 YNNKEL (reference sequence). The CDR3 has 15 residues.

This clonotype was counted ten times or more. This chain uses TRBV9 with TRBJ2-5; D ambiguous. The germline gives CDR1 SGDLS, CDR2 YYNGEE. V was cut by 4 bases and J by 2 bases, with 9 bases left in between. CDR3 length equals 13 residues. CDR3 bases: TGTGCCAGCAGCAAAGCAGGACAAGAGACCCAGTACTTC. Encoded protein: CASSKAGQETQYF.

This chain connects TRBV19 to TRBJ1-4; TRBD1 matches 8 bases. The CDR3 has 15 amino acids. Trimming took 4 bases from V and 4 from J; bases not matched to a gene: 5. The V gene's germline CDR1 is LNHDA and CDR2 SQIVND (reference sequence). The CDR3 sequence: CASSTGGVINEKLFF. In nucleotides, the CDR3 is TGTGCCAGTAGTACAGGGGGCGTTATTAATGAAAAACTGTTTTTT.

This clonotype was recorded at least ten times. The rearrangement links TRBV28 to TRBJ2-5, with 7 positions matching TRBD1. V shed 7 bases, J shed 2 bases, and the junction held 7 bases outside the gene matches. CDR3 size: 14 residues. Germline CDR1 is MDHEN and CDR2 is SYDVKM. DNA of the CDR3: TGTGCCAGCACCGGGACAGTCGGGCAAGAGACCCAGTACTTC. Its translation: CASTGTVGQETQYF.

This clonotype was seen at least ten times. The chain uses TRBV5-1 and TRBJ2-1, with 13 bases fitting TRBD2. The germline V gene has CDR1 SGHRS and CDR2 YFSETQ. V shed 4 bases, J shed 7 bases, and the junction held 5 bases outside the gene matches. This CDR3 has 15 amino acids. In DNA form, the CDR3 reads TGCGCCAGCAGCGGGACTAGCGGGACTTCAAATGAGCAGTTCTTC. The encoded protein is CASSGTSGTSNEQFF.

The table lists this clonotype with many counts. The V and J genes are TRBV20-1 and TRBJ2-3, with 12 bases fitting TRBD2. With V trimmed by 6 bases and J by 1 base, 11 bases remained unmatched. The CDR3 covers 17 residues. Germline assignment: CDR1 DFQATT and CDR2 SNEGSKA (reference sequence). The CDR3 sequence is CSAPHASGRGGTDTQYF. CDR3 DNA sequence: TGCAGTGCACCCCATGCTAGCGGGAGGGGAGGCACAGATACGCAGTATTTT.

This clonotype was recorded many times. The chain has TRBV20-1 and TRBJ2-1; 8 nucleotides agree with TRBD2. Trimming removed 2 bases from V and 6 bases from J; junction bases left unmatched: 6. This CDR3 has 14 residues. CDR1 is DFQATT, CDR2 SNEGSKA, per germline (reference sequence). The CDR3 region is CSARISGSGNEQFF. The CDR3 nucleotides are TGCAGTGCTAGAATAAGCGGGAGCGGCAATGAGCAGTTCTTC.

This clonotype came up many times. The CDR3 protein is CASRLAITYEQYF. The CDR3 DNA reads as TGTGCCAGCAGACTAGCGATAACCTACGAGCAGTACTTC. The chain joins TRBV28 to TRBJ2-7; 7 bases are a match to TRBD2. The CDR3 is 13 amino acids. Trimming took 6 bases from V and 2 from J; bases not matched to a gene: 4. Germline V gene sequence: CDR1 MDHEN, CDR2 SYDVKM.

J is TRBJ2-3 and V is TRBV9; TRBD2 matches at 11 bases. The CDR3 consists of 17 residues. The trim removed 0 bases at V and 2 bases at J, leaving 5 bases unmatched. Germline-derived CDR1 and CDR2 are SGDLS and YYNGEE. CDR3: CASSVEKLAGATDTQYF. The CDR3 nucleotides read TGTGCCAGCAGCGTAGAAAAACTAGCGGGAGCCACAGATACGCAGTATTTT.

This clonotype was seen many times. The chain recombines TRBV10-3 with TRBJ2-1, with 8 bases that match TRBD1. Trimming at V came to 6 bases and at J to 8 bases, leaving 18 bases not matched to a gene. The CDR3 spans 17 residues. CDR1 is ENHRY, CDR2 SYGVKD, per germline. DNA for the CDR3: TGTGCCATCAGGCCCAGACAGGGGTCCTCCAATGTCGATGAGCAGTTCTTC. It yields the protein CAIRPRQGSSNVDEQFF.

In this sample, this clonotype turned up a few times. This rearrangement joins TRBV7-2 to TRBJ1-1; 8 nucleotides match TRBD1. This CDR3 is 15 amino acids long. The junction had 6 bases not matched to a gene; V was cut back by 3 bases and J by 3 bases. Germline CDR1 and CDR2: SGHTA and FQGNSA. In DNA, the CDR3 is TGTGCCAGCAGCTTCAGACAGGGGATGGACACTGAAGCTTTCTTT. Protein product: CASSFRQGMDTEAFF.

This clonotype has ten or more counts. This rearrangement joins TRBV20-1 to TRBJ2-7, with a tentative D call TRBD1 (6 bases). The germline CDR1 and CDR2 sequences are DFQATT and SNEGSKA (reference sequence). The V end lost 5 bases, the J end lost 4 bases, and 9 bases lay between the germline ends. This CDR3 region has 11 residues. Here the CDR3 DNA reads TGCAGTGCTTCACAGGGATACGAGCAGTACTTC. It translates to CSASQGYEQYF.

Notes on this clonotype: A much larger clone differs from this one at a single base, so this may be a read error. The chain employs TRBV11-2 and TRBJ2-3, with 11 bases that match TRBD2. CDR3 size: 18 residues. Germline assignment: CDR1 SGHAT and CDR2 FQNNGV. The DNA for the CDR3 is TGTGCCAGCAGTTCCTGGGAGACTAGCGGGATCGGTACAGATACGCGGTATTTT. Translation: CASSSWETSGIGTDTRYF.

A note on this clonotype: Possible read error: a much larger clone is one base away. V usage is TRBV2 and J usage is TRBJ2-1; D remains ambiguous. In germline, CDR1 is SNHLY, CDR2 FYNNEI. The ends were cut back, 10 bases at V and 10 bases at J, with 17 bases in the middle. The CDR3 has 12 residues. CDR3 protein: CATFSPVGEQFF. The DNA for the CDR3 is TGTGCCACCTTTTCCCCGGTGGGGGAGCAGTTCTTC.